This passage covers 21 T cell receptor beta chains from one sample sequenced in a study of CXCR3-negative and CXCR3-positive naive CD8 T cells. Through 5' RACE with UMI labels, the TRB cDNA libraries were prepared. TCRdb reprocessed the 5' RACE reads, with one entry per CDR3 protein and no DNA. This repertoire includes about 38,000 distinct CDR3 sequences. Sequencing was carried out using memory CD8+ T cells from blood. The receptor source for this set is a human donor in good health. Some clones in this sample may be carry-over from other donors' samples.

The chain has TRBV29-1 and TRBJ1-4. Germline V CDR1 and CDR2: SQVTM, ANQGSEA. The CDR3 sequence is 11 residues long. CDR3 sequence reads: CSAGGDEKLFF. Full variable domain (remainder filled in from reference TRBV29-1 and TRBJ1-4): SAVISQKPSRDICQRGTSLTIQCQVDSQVTMMFWYRQQPGQSLTLIATANQGSEATYESGFVIDKFPISRPNLTFSTLTVSNMSPEDSSIYLCSAGGDEKLFFGSGTQLSVL.

V gene TRBV28 combines with J gene TRBJ2-2. This CDR3 is 13 amino acids long. The germline V gene has CDR1 MDHEN and CDR2 SYDVKM. CDR3 amino acids: CASRIWGTGELFF.

The V call is TRBV7-2, the J call TRBJ1-2; TCRdb names TRBD1, which stays unverified in the absence of DNA. CDR1 and CDR2 (germline): SGHTA, FQGNSA. The CDR3 is 15 residues long. The CDR3 loop reads CASNRDRLDNYGYTF.

The V gene is TRBV21-1, the J gene TRBJ1-1. TRBV21-1 corresponds to a pseudogene. The CDR3 sequence is 15 residues long. The CDR3 here is CASSNTTQRHPEAFF.

This chain links TRBV29-1 with TRBJ1-5; as DNA is missing, the TRBD1 call by TCRdb cannot be tested. The CDR3 spans 13 residues. Looked up from germline, CDR1 is SQVTM and CDR2 is ANQGSEA. The CDR3 here is CSASRGLNQPQHF.

The chain couples TRBV3-1 to TRBJ2-7. Looked up from germline, CDR1 is LGHDT and CDR2 is YNNKEL (reference sequence). There are 13 residues in the CDR3. CDR3 amino acids: CASSQGRIGEQYF.

The CDR3 here is CASTRDSSYNEQFF. This sequence joins TRBV6-6 and TRBJ2-1. The CDR3 spans 14 residues. CDR1 is MNHNY and CDR2 is SVGAGI in the germline V gene (reference sequence).

The chain has TRBV5-1 and TRBJ1-2. Germline values: CDR1 SGHRS, CDR2 YFSETQ. The CDR3 spans 15 residues. CDR3 sequence: CASSPLRENIYGYTF.

The rearrangement links TRBV5-5 to TRBJ2-1. This CDR3 is built from 13 residues. Germline V CDR1 and CDR2: SGHKS, YYEKEE (reference sequence). CDR3 region: CASSLEGGSEQFF.

V usage is TRBV5-4 and J usage is TRBJ1-2; checking the TCRdb D call of TRBD1 is not possible without DNA. The CDR3 is 14 amino acids. The V gene's germline CDR1 is SGHNT and CDR2 YYREEE (reference sequence). The CDR3 region is CASSATGGAGGYTF.

The CDR3 is CSAAGTTIRISDTQYF. The gene calls are TRBV20-1 and TRBJ2-3; TCRdb indicates TRBD2, and absent DNA this call remains unverified. Germline V gene sequence: CDR1 DFQATT, CDR2 SNEGSKA (reference sequence). The CDR3 covers 16 residues.

J is TRBJ2-5 and V is TRBV6-6; no DNA is available, so the TRBD2 call from TCRdb remains unchecked. This CDR3 spans 17 amino acids. Germline V gene sequence: CDR1 MNHNY, CDR2 SVGAGI (reference sequence). CDR3 sequence: CASSYGLSGGAQETQYF.

The V gene is TRBV4-2, the J gene TRBJ2-5; TCRdb's D gene call, TRBD2, goes unchecked for lack of DNA. The CDR3 has 16 residues. Germline CDR1 reads LGHNA; CDR2 reads YNFKEQ. This chain's CDR3 is CASSQGDSGDQETQYF.

The chain recombines TRBV5-1 with TRBJ2-2. Germline lookup yields CDR1 SGHRS and CDR2 YFSETQ. The CDR3 runs to 14 residues. The CDR3 loop reads CASSSDGNTGELFF.

This clonotype is labeled medium-sized based on frequency. The J gene is TRBJ1-6, the V gene TRBV20-1. Germline V gives CDR1 DFQATT, CDR2 SNEGSKA (reference sequence). The CDR3 extends over 15 amino acids. The CDR3 region is CSARGIEEDNSPLHF.

The CDR3 is CASSGRQGNIQYF. The gene calls are TRBV6-6 and TRBJ2-4; the TCRdb call, TRBD1, lacks DNA for checking. CDR3 length: 13 residues. Germline V gives CDR1 MNHNY, CDR2 SVGAGI (reference sequence).

This clonotype is deemed medium-sized by its frequency. The chain joins TRBV3-1 to TRBJ2-7; no DNA is available, so the TRBD1 call from TCRdb remains unchecked. The CDR3 sequence is 15 residues long. From germline, CDR1 is LGHDT and CDR2 YNNKEL (reference sequence). Here the CDR3 reads CASSLPDRGLYEQYF.

This chain joins TRBV11-3 and TRBJ2-7; TCRdb proposes TRBD1, but this gene call is untestable without DNA. The CDR3 is 14 residues long. CDR1 and CDR2 (germline): SGHNT, YENEEA. The CDR3 is CASSLGSGSGEQYF.

The V call is TRBV7-2, the J call TRBJ1-2; the TCRdb call, TRBD1, lacks DNA for checking. CDR3 length: 16 amino acids. The germline CDR1 and CDR2 sequences are SGHTA and FQGNSA. CDR3 sequence reads: CASLRPGQGISYGYTF.

The CDR3 spells CASSPTGLVETQYF. The chain has TRBV7-3 and TRBJ2-5; no DNA is available, so the TRBD2 call from TCRdb remains unchecked. CDR3 size: 14 residues. The V gene's germline CDR1 is SGHTA and CDR2 FQGTGA.

This chain joins TRBV6-4 and TRBJ2-5. CDR3 length: 20 amino acids. CDR1 and CDR2 from the germline V gene are MRHNA and SNTAGT. CDR3: CASSDSTAKLERNLQETQYF.